This TCR beta chain was observed in a study of beta chain features in type 1 diabetes (dated by TCRdb to about 2018). Regarding the study in general: No differences in mean age, gender distribution, total cell number or subset yield were found between patients and healthy donors. The study compared TCRB repertoires of sorted circulating CD4+ T cell subsets between recently diagnosed type 1 diabetes patients and matched healthy donors. Regulatory and stem cell-like memory subsets were isolated from only 8 patients and about eight healthy donors, whereas naive and central memory subsets came from all 30 or so donors. Across all samples, 107,917,701 sorted cells were examined, and cell number per subset correlated strongly with RNA yield.

Overall study outcomes, separate from this receptor: Sequencing cDNA rather than genomic DNA could over-represent highly expressing activated cells, although activation and CD3 levels did not differ between groups. Shorter templates might be favored by PCR, yet because patient and control samples were amplified and corrected together, any such skew would affect both groups equally. A moderate but significant shortening of TCRB CDR3 length was observed in type 1 diabetes patients in all four CD4+ subsets. Naive, central memory and regulatory TCRB repertoires appeared to be more similar among patients than among healthy donors. Only small numbers of individuals were included in the HLA sub-analyses, which left unresolved whether HLA type had any influence on TCRB rearrangement. At VDJ recombination sites, type 1 diabetes patients had fewer insertions and more deleted nucleotides, which implies abnormalities in thymic rearrangement.

The entire isolated RNA was reverse transcribed using the High Capacity cDNA Reverse Transcription Kit, and thus expressed TCRB transcripts were sequenced. Deep immunoSEQ sequencing was applied to naive, central memory and regulatory T cell samples, giving an average of approximately 3.8 million total reads per sample. Sorted cells were lysed in RLT buffer and RNA was extracted with DNase-treated RNeasy Micro or Mini kits, depending on cell number. To prevent cross-contamination, each cell subset was processed individually, whereas patient and healthy donor samples were processed jointly. TCRB sequences were amplified from cDNA with the immunoSEQ multiplex PCR, producing 87-bp fragments spanning the CDR3 region. The amplicons were sequenced using the Illumina HiSeq platform. The study's processing was this. Synthetic template baselines were used to correct PCR bias computationally, reads within Hamming distance 2 were collapsed, and singletons that could not be merged were discarded. By aligning reads against IMGT, V, D and J genes, CDR3 length, and insertions or deletions at six rearrangement sites were assigned. Within each subset, clonotype counts were normalized to the number of sorted cells before true diversity and Gini coefficients were calculated with the tcR R package. The overlap coefficient, calculated on TCRB nucleotide sequences, was used to measure repertoire sharing. TCRdb holds this immuneACCESS table with in-frame rearrangements only. Some clones are missing; in checked studies, unresolved V genes explain under half, and the rest has no known cause. V and J calls and clone size are as listed in that table; D and trimming were resolved from the DNA. The sample profile shows over 150,000 clones; 10% of them were found once. The ten top clones hold approximately 0.46% of the sample.

The germline V and J ends show losses of 0 bases and 0 bases respectively, and no gene match explains 4 bases of the junction. The germline V gene gives CDR1 as KGHSH and CDR2 as LQKENI. The CDR3 numbers 16 residues from cysteine through phenylalanine. Only the CDR3 portion is preserved as DNA: 48 bases, with reading frame beginning at the first base. From each donor, a single peripheral blood sample of around 0.12 L on average was drawn into heparinised tubes. Using a panel that included CD45RO, CCR7, CD25, CD127, CD95 and CD27, naive, central memory, regulatory and stem cell-like memory CD4+ T cells were sorted on a BD FACSAria II. A purity above 98% was achieved for all sorted populations. PBMCs were separated immediately by Lymphoprep density gradient centrifugation and were stained directly, without being cultured. So that batch effects would be minimized, each experiment stained and sorted samples in pairs, pairing one healthy donor with one patient.

As to this clone: The specificity of this receptor is unknown. Within one base of it there is no much larger clone, and no base qualities were kept.

This receptor was identified in a man under 40 with type 1 diabetes. The chain is assembled from TRBV18 and TRBJ1-2; TRBD1 matches 7 bases in the middle. The specimen was central memory CD4+ T cells from blood. The CDR3 region: CASSPPGTDTNYGYTF. The sequenced DNA: TGTGCCAGCTCACCACCCGGGACAGACACTAACTATGGCTACACCTTC.